The clone carrying this T cell receptor beta chain was seen just once. This sample is drawn from a study of shared clonotypes between healthy human individuals. Study-level background: The study used three CD4 naive, three CD4 memory, two CD8 naive and one CD8 memory plate per donor.

Per sorted-subset replicate PCR, input was around 200 ng DNA, representing tens of thousands of T cell genomes. In the authors' methods: ImmunoSEQ only sent back junction sequences with no quality scores, so filtering was done differently. Clones were sequenced by immunoSEQ multiplex PCR, and TCRdb holds only the in-frame ones, with some missing. V and J calls plus clone size are reproduced from that table; the DNA served to infer D and trimming. Here the sample spans millions of clones, 95% being singletons. This CDR3 contains 16 residues. From germline, CDR1 is MNHEY and CDR2 SMNVEV (reference sequence). V dropped 6 bases and J dropped 3 bases, with 17 bases sitting between them.

Sample: naive CD4+ T cells sorted from blood. As to subset: CD45RA+ positively selected. This receptor was taken from a man between 18 and 35 years old in good health. This sequence joins TRBV27 and TRBJ2-2; D is possibly TRBD1 (5 bases). In DNA, the CDR3 is TGTGCCAGCAGCCAGAGTTTAGGGGTTTACACCGGGGAGCTGTTTTTT. It translates to CASSQSLGVYTGELFF.